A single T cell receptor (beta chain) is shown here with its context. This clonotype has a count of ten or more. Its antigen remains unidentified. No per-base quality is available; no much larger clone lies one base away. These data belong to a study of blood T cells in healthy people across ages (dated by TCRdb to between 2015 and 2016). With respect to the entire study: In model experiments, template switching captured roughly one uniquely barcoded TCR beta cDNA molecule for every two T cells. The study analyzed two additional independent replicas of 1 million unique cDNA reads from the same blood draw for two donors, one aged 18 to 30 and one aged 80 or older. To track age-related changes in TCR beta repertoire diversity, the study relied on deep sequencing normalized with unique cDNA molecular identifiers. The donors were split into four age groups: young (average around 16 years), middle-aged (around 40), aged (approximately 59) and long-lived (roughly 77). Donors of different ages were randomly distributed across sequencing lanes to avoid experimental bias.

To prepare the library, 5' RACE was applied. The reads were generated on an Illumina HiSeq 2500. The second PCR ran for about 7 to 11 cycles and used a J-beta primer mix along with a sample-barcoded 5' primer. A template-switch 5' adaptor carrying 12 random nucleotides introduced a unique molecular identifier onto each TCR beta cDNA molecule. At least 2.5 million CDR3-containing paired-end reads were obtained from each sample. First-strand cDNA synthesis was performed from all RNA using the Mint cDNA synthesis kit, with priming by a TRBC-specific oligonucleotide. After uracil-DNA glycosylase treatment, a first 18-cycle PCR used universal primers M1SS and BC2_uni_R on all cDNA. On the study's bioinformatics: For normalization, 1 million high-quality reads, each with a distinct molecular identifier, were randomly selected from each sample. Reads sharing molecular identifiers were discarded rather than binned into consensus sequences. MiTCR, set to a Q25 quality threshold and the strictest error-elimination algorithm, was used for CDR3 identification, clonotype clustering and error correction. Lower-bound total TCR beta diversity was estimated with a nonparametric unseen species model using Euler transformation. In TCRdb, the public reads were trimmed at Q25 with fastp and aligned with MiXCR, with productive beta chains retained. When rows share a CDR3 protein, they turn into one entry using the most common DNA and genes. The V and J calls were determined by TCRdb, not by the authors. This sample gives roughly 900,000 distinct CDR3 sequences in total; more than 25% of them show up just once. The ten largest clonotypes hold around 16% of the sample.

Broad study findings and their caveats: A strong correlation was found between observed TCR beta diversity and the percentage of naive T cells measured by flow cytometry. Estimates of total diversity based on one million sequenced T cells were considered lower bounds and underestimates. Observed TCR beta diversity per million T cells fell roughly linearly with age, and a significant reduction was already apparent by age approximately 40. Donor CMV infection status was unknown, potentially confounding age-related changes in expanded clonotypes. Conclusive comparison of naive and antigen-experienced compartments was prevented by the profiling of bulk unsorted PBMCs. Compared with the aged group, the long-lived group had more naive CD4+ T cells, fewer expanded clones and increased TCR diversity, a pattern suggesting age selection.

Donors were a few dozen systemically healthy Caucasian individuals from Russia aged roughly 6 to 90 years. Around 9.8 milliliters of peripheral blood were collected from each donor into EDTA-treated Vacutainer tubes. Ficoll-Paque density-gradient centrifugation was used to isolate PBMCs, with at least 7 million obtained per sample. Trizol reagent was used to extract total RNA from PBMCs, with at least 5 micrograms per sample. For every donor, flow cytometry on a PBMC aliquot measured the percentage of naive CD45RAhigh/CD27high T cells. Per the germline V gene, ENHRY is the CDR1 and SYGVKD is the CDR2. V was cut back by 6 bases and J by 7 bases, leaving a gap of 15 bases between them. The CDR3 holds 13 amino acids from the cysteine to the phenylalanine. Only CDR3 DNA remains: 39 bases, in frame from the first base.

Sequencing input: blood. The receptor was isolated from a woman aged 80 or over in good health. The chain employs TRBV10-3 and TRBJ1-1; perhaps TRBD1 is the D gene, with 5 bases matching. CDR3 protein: CAIRDSRDGEAFF. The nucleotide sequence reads TGTGCCATCAGAGACAGCAGGGATGGTGAAGCTTTCTTT.